This T cell receptor beta chain is from a study of blood T cell repertoires in COVID-19 (dated by TCRdb to the early 2020s). Describing the broader study: Collaborator samples came from the United States, Italy and Spain and covered acute and convalescent phases of COVID-19. The prospective study material was composed of cDNA or gDNA derived from T cells, B-cell-depleted T cells, or PBMCs. Deeply sampled blood TCRbeta repertoires from subjects exposed to, actively infected with, or recovered from COVID-19 were included in the dataset. The repertoires were made available in a free public database intended to serve as a resource for research on the immune response to SARS-CoV-2. Samples were obtained from the ongoing ImmuneRACE study (first 160 participants) and from 1,254 subjects provided by 6 global collaborators. Sample metadata almost always included a de-identified subject ID, COVID-19 status, age in years and sex. Where HLA class I and class II types were available, the types were taken from metadata supplied by the sample provider, not from assay-based typing.

One collaborating source in Seattle enrolled patients while the patients were actively infected and followed the patients over time throughout the course of disease. Each collaborating institution followed its own protocols to collect whole blood in K2EDTA tubes. Collaborator samples were shipped for TCRbeta analysis as frozen whole blood, isolated PBMCs, or DNA extracted from either sample type. TCRbeta CDR3 regions were amplified from genomic DNA by means of the immunoSEQ Assay, a bias-controlled multiplex PCR. Processing in the source paper ran as follows. Within the assay, amplification of reference gene primers was used to estimate how many nucleated cells each sample contained. To quantify the absolute abundance of each unique TCRbeta CDR3 rearrangement, sequence reads were collapsed and filtered. Productive Simpson clonality was computed per sample as the square root of Simpson's diversity index over productive rearrangements. Drawn from immuneACCESS, this table holds only the in-frame rearrangements with V and J called that TCRdb kept. Clones are partly lost; checked studies trace under half to an unresolved V gene and leave the rest unexplained. D and trimming were read from the DNA, whereas the V and J calls and clone size are those reported in that table. The sample table lists some 210,000 clones, 92% of them with a count of one. Approximately 0.77% of the sample belongs to the ten largest clones.

V is cut back by 5 bases and J by 2 bases, with 10 bases in the junction unmatched. The CDR3 goes from the cysteine to the phenylalanine over 16 residues. The retained sequence is limited to the CDR3, 48 bases, with the frame set at the first base. The germline V gene provides CDR1 SGDLS and CDR2 YYNGEE. The paper as a whole reports these results and caveats: The amount of clinical and demographic metadata varied by source and participant and was provided uncurated.

This clone was counted only a few times. Which antigen it targets is not known. One base away there is no much larger clone; base qualities are not given. The chain was built from TRBV9 and TRBJ1-5, and 7 junction bases match TRBD1. The source of this sequence is a man aged 60 to 69 with COVID-19, enrolled during active disease. Sequences were obtained from peripheral blood. CDR3 loop: CASSPTGAAGNQPQHF. The base sequence is TGTGCCAGCAGTCCTACAGGGGCCGCAGGCAATCAGCCCCAGCATTTT.